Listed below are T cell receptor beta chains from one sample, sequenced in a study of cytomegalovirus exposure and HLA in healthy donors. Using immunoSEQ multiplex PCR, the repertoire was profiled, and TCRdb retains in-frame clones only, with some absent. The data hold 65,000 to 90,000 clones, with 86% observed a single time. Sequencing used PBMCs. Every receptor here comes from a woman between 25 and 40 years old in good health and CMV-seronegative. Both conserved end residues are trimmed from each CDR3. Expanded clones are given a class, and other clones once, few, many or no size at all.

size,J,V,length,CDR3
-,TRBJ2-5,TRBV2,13,ASSEMIGVYETQY
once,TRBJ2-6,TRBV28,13,ASSLRGPGANVLT
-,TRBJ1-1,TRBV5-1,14,ASSSKQGPRHTEAF
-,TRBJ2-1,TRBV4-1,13,ASSHTSGMTPGQF
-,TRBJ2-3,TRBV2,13,ASSEERPSVDTQY
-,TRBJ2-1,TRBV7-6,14,ASSFTTGDWDNEQF
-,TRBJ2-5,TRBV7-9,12,ASSGKAGGETQY
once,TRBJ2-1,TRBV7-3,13,ASSSLRTSYNEQF
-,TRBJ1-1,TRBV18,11,ASSPREGSEAF
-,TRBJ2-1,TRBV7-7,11,ASSSRGRNEQF
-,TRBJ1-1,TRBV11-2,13,ASSPGTGYNTEAF
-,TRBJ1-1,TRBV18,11,ASSRSKDTEAF
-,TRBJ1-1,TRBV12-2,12,ASRFSSRSTEVF
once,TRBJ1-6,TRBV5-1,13,ASSLARGTDSPLH
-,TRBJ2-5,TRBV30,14,AWSRRQGFHGETQY
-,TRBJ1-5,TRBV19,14,ASSKGRGYSNQPQH
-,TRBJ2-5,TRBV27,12,ASSLLAGGETQY
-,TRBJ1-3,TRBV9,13,ASSVQGRGGNTIY
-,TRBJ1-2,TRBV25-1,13,ASRNSGTGAHGYT
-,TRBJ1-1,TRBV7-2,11,ASSLQGATEAF
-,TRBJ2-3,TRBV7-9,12,ASSPGLAGDTQY
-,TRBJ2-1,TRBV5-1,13,ASSSGTGGANEQF
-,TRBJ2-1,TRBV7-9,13,SSSPPGGGYNEQF
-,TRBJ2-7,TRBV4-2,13,ASRGQTGEGYEQY
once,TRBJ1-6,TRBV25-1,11,ASSANYNSPLH
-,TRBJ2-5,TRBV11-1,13,ASSPERHIQETQY